A selection of T cell receptor beta chains follows, all from one sample in a study of T cell changes during pregnancy in multiple sclerosis. The data were produced by immunoSEQ multiplex PCR, yet TCRdb's version contains in-frame clones alone and is incomplete. Of around 33,000 clones listed, less than 90% are singletons. This material consisted of CD8+ T cells from peripheral blood mononuclear cells, taken before pregnancy. All receptors derive from a female donor with multiple sclerosis, enrolled in a pregnancy study. The CDR3 runs from the conserved cysteine through the conserved F or W. The D gene is left open where the match is weak. For some rows the clone size is stated as once, few or many, or as a class when expanded; others skip it.

J gene	D gene	clone size	V gene	CDR3 DNA	CDR3 protein
TRBJ2-1	.	.	TRBV4-3	TGCGCCAGCAGCCAAGATCAGGACAGCAACAATGAGCAGTTCTTC	CASSQDQDSNNEQFF
TRBJ1-6	.	once	TRBV7-2	TGTGCCAGCAGCTTACATGGTGACAGGTATAATTCACCCCTCCACTTT	CASSLHGDRYNSPLHF
TRBJ1-2	.	.	TRBV4-2	TGTGCCAGCAGCCAAGAAGGGGTCTATGGCTACACCTTC	CASSQEGVYGYTF
TRBJ1-2	.	.	TRBV28	TGTGCCAGCAGTTTCGACATTCCTAACTATGGCTACACCTTC	CASSFDIPNYGYTF
TRBJ2-3	TRBD2	.	TRBV5-6	TGTGCCAGCAGCTTGGGACTAGCGGTTAGCACAGATACGCAGTATTTT	CASSLGLAVSTDTQYF
TRBJ2-1	TRBD1	.	TRBV5-6	TGTGCCAGCAGCTCCACAGGGGTATTCAATGAGCAGTTCTTC	CASSSTGVFNEQFF
TRBJ2-7	.	.	TRBV25-1	TGTGCCAGCCAGGGCCGCGAGCAGTACTTC	CASQGREQYF
TRBJ1-6	.	.	TRBV13	TGTGCCAGCTCCCCGGTGGGGGGGGCACGGTCCTATAATTCACCCCTCCACTTT	CASSPVGGARSYNSPLHF
TRBJ1-1	TRBD1	few	TRBV30	TGTGCCTACTCCGATCCTGACAGGGGCGTTGAAGCTTTCTTT	CAYSDPDRGVEAFF
TRBJ1-1	TRBD1	.	TRBV29-1	TGCAGCGCCAGGGACAGGGAAGGAACTGAAGCTTTCTTT	CSARDREGTEAFF
TRBJ1-2	.	.	TRBV4-1	TGCGCCAGCAGCCCAGGGCCTTCCTTTAACTATGGCTACACCTTC	CASSPGPSFNYGYTF
TRBJ2-7	TRBD2	.	TRBV9	TGTGCCAGCAGCGTAGGGGGGCTAGCGGGGGCCTACGAGCAGTACTTC	CASSVGGLAGAYEQYF